The 28 T cell receptor beta chains presented below share a single source sample, sequenced in a study of CD8 T cells in ankylosing spondylitis. TCRdb redid the calling of the 5' RACE reads with MiXCR, one entry per CDR3 protein. This sample has approximately 140,000 distinct CDR3 sequences; 7.5% to 9.5% occur once, and the top ten carry about 7.1%. Sequencing input: synovial fluid, either unsorted or a sorted T cell fraction (not recorded which). These receptors came from a male donor with ankylosing spondylitis.

This clonotype was counted ten times or more. The CDR3 spells CASSYADRSTYEQYF. The DNA of the CDR3 is TGTGCCAGCAGTTACGCGGACAGGTCCACCTACGAGCAGTACTTC. V gene TRBV6-8 combines with J gene TRBJ2-7; 7 bases fit TRBD1. The CDR3 totals 15 residues. With V trimmed by 2 bases and J by 2 bases, 6 bases remained unmatched. Germline-derived CDR1 and CDR2 are MNHGY and SAAAGT.

This clonotype came up many times. CDR3 sequence: CASSPRGGSAEAFF. The CDR3, as DNA: TGTGCCAGCAGCCCCCGAGGAGGATCGGCTGAAGCTTTCTTT. The chain links TRBV9 to TRBJ1-1; D not certain. Germline values: CDR1 SGDLS, CDR2 YYNGEE. CDR3 size: 14 residues. With 4 bases removed from V and 6 bases from J, the gap between germline ends came to 16 bases.

This clonotype appeared many times. As DNA, the CDR3 is TGTGCCAGCAGTTTATTCCTAGGGGCTAGAGGTAGCAAAAACATTCAGTACTTC. It codes for CASSLFLGARGSKNIQYF. The V call is TRBV28, the J call TRBJ2-4; D may be TRBD1 (5 bases). Trimming took off 1 base at V and 3 bases at J, with 19 bases between the two ends. Per the germline V gene, CDR1 is MDHEN and CDR2 is SYDVKM. This CDR3 has 18 residues. The full variable domain, in which reference TRBV28 and TRBJ2-4 provide the parts outside the CDR3, is DVKVTQSSRYLVKRTGEKVFLECVQDMDHENMFWYRQDPGLGLRLIYFSYDVKMKEKGDIPEGYSVSREKKERFSLILESASTNQTSMYLCASSLFLGARGSKNIQYFGAGTRLSVL.

This clonotype was detected ten times or more. V gene TRBV20-1 combines with J gene TRBJ2-4; 8 nucleotides agree with TRBD1. Per germline, CDR1 DFQATT and CDR2 SNEGSKA (reference sequence). V trimming: 4 bases; J trimming: 9 bases; junction bases outside the gene matches: 5. CDR3 length: 12 amino acids. In nucleotides, the CDR3 is TGCAGTGCTAAGCCGACAGGGGCCATTCAGTACTTC. This translates into CSAKPTGAIQYF.

This clonotype was recorded at least ten times. The chain uses TRBV6-2 or TRBV6-3 and TRBJ1-5, with a weak D call TRBD1 (5 bases). Germline-derived CDR1 and CDR2 are MNHEY and SVGEGT. This CDR3 spans 12 amino acids. CDR3 in amino acids: CATGGGNQPQHF. The CDR3 DNA sequence: TGTGCAACGGGGGGGGGCAATCAGCCCCAGCATTTT.

The J gene is TRBJ2-1, the V gene TRBV9; TRBD2 matches 8 bases. The junction had 8 bases not matched to a gene; V was cut back by 4 bases and J by 2 bases. The germline CDR1 and CDR2 sequences are SGDLS and YYNGEE. The CDR3 sequence is 16 residues long. The CDR3 DNA follows: TGTGCCAGCAGCCTACGAAGCGGGGGCACCTACAATGAGCAGTTCTTC. Protein product: CASSLRSGGTYNEQFF.

This clonotype appeared many times. The chain is built from TRBV7-3 and TRBJ1-1, with a weak D call TRBD1 (5 bases). This CDR3 is 13 amino acids long. Per the germline V gene, CDR1 is SGHTA and CDR2 is FQGTGA. V was clipped by 4 bases and J by 4 bases, with 10 bases between them. CDR3 nucleotide sequence: TGTGCCAGCAGCTCGCGGCAGGGCACTGAAGCTTTCTTT. It translates to CASSSRQGTEAFF.

This clonotype was picked up many times. The chain's CDR3 is CSVEGPGGVGTDTQYF. The CDR3, as DNA: TGCAGCGTTGAAGGGCCAGGGGGCGTCGGGACAGATACGCAGTATTTT. The genes are TRBV29-1 and TRBJ2-3, with 8 bases identical to TRBD1. J gave up 3 bases and V 1 base, and 9 bases lay outside the gene matches. The CDR3 is 16 residues long. CDR1 is SQVTM, CDR2 ANQGSEA, per germline.

There are a few counts of this clonotype. The V and J genes are TRBV15 and TRBJ2-7; D is unclear. Trimming took 3 bases from V and 4 from J, leaving 4 bases between them. Per the germline V gene, CDR1 is LNHNV and CDR2 is YYDKDF (reference sequence). The CDR3 is 11 amino acids. CDR3 amino acids: CATSSGYEQYF. The CDR3 DNA is TGTGCCACCAGCAGCGGATACGAGCAGTACTTC.

This clonotype came up many times. This chain links TRBV5-4 with TRBJ1-4, with D uncertain. V was pared by 4 bases and J by 1 base, with 14 bases between. The CDR3 sequence is 16 residues long. Germline V gives CDR1 SGHNT, CDR2 YYREEE (reference sequence). This CDR3 reads CASSLSTAGTNEKLFF. The CDR3 DNA is TGTGCCAGCAGCCTAAGCACCGCGGGAACTAATGAAAAACTGTTTTTT.

A few counts support this clonotype. The V and J genes are TRBV3-1 and TRBJ2-7; D not resolved. In germline, CDR1 is LGHDT, CDR2 YNNKEL (reference sequence). The CDR3 loop spans 14 amino acids. The ends were cut back, 3 bases at V and 2 bases at J, with 11 bases in the middle. The CDR3 region is CASSHDPLAYEQYF. The CDR3 DNA reads as TGTGCCAGCAGCCACGACCCCCTTGCCTACGAGCAGTACTTC.

The sample holds many counts of this clonotype. J is TRBJ1-1 and V is TRBV5-4, with TRBD1 identical over 11 bases. CDR1 and CDR2 (germline): SGHNT, YYREEE (reference sequence). The length of the CDR3 is 14 residues. V shed 3 bases and J 3 bases; nucleotides not matched to a gene: 1. The CDR3 here is CASSWGQGDTEAFF. DNA for the CDR3: TGTGCCAGCAGCTGGGGACAGGGGGACACTGAAGCTTTCTTT. Full variable domain (rest looked up from reference TRBV5-4 and TRBJ1-1): ETGVTQSPTHLIKTRGQQVTLRCSSQSGHNTVSWYQQALGQGPQFIFQYYREEENGRGNFPPRFSGLQFPNYSSELNVNALELDDSALYLCASSWGQGDTEAFFGQGTRLTVV.

This clonotype was counted ten times or more. The rearrangement links TRBV3-1 to TRBJ2-5; D not certain. V was trimmed by 4 bases and J by 5 bases, leaving 14 bases between them. Germline values: CDR1 LGHDT, CDR2 YNNKEL (reference sequence). CDR3 size: 14 residues. CDR3 loop: CASSRLLMSETQYF. CDR3 nucleotide sequence: TGTGCCAGCAGCCGCTTACTCATGTCGGAGACCCAGTACTTC.

There are many counts of this clonotype. The genes are TRBV4-3 and TRBJ2-1; D remains unclear. The CDR3 consists of 16 residues. The V gene lost 2 bases and the J gene lost 0 bases, with 11 bases spanning the gap. Germline lookup yields CDR1 LGHNA and CDR2 YSLEER. CDR3 DNA sequence: TGCGCCAGCAGCCAAAATCCTGAGAGCTCCTACAATGAGCAGTTCTTC. Translated: CASSQNPESSYNEQFF.

This clonotype was picked up a small number of times. This sequence joins TRBV20-1 and TRBJ2-7; D may correspond to TRBD1 or TRBD2 (5 bases each). CDR3 length: 14 residues. The germline V gene has CDR1 DFQATT and CDR2 SNEGSKA (reference sequence). The V and J ends lost 4 bases and 6 bases respectively, with 19 bases between them. The CDR3 reads CSANSPGRMSEQYF. For the CDR3, the DNA is TGCAGTGCTAATAGTCCGGGACGGATGTCCGAGCAGTACTTC.

This clonotype was detected ten times or more. The V call is TRBV5-1, the J call TRBJ2-3, with 11 bases identical to TRBD2. The CDR3 loop spans 18 amino acids. The ends lost 3 bases at V and 2 bases at J; junction bases unmatched: 11. Germline CDR1 reads SGHRS; CDR2 reads YFSETQ. In DNA form, the CDR3 reads TGCGCCAGCAGCTCAGGACTAGCGGGCGTCTTTTCCACAGATACGCAGTATTTT. Protein sequence: CASSSGLAGVFSTDTQYF.

In its sample, this clonotype was seen many times. V usage is TRBV6-2 or TRBV6-3 and J usage is TRBJ2-3, with D tentatively TRBD1 (5 bases). This CDR3 comprises 13 residues. Germline V CDR1 and CDR2: MNHEY, SVGEGT. V was pared by 8 bases and J by 4 bases, with 13 bases between. In DNA, the CDR3 is TGTGCCAGCTGTAAGGGGTATGCAGATACGCAGTATTTT. Protein: CASCKGYADTQYF.

This clonotype was seen only a few times. The CDR3 nucleotides read TGTGCCAGCAAGGGGGCCCAAGATACGCAGTATTTT. Its protein is CASKGAQDTQYF. The chain couples TRBV6-6 to TRBJ2-3; 7 nucleotides agree with TRBD1. The CDR3 totals 12 residues. Germline values: CDR1 MNHNY, CDR2 SVGAGI (reference sequence). V lost 7 bases and J lost 5; bases outside the gene matches: 3.

The V call is TRBV5-6, the J call TRBJ2-5; 13 bases fit TRBD2. After removal of 4 bases from V and 5 bases from J, the junction contained 5 bases not matched to a gene. CDR1 is SGHDT and CDR2 is YYEEEE in the germline V gene. The CDR3 runs 15 residues. The CDR3 DNA is TGTGCCAGCAGCCGCTTACTAGCGGGAGGGGAGACCCAGTACTTC. This encodes CASSRLLAGGETQYF.

This clonotype was counted at least ten times. V usage is TRBV12-3 or TRBV12-4 and J usage is TRBJ1-4; 8 nucleotides line up with TRBD1. J was trimmed by 10 bases and V by 5 bases; bases with no gene match: 9. The CDR3 totals 14 residues. CDR3 sequence reads: CASSLRQGNAKLFF. Here the CDR3 DNA reads TGTGCCAGCAGTCTTCGACAGGGGAACGCAAAACTGTTTTTT.

This clonotype appeared a few times. CDR3 in DNA: TGCAGTGCAAATGACCCGGCAACTAATGAAAAACTGTTTTTT. It encodes CSANDPATNEKLFF. This chain connects TRBV20-1 to TRBJ1-4; unclear D gene. V gave up 6 bases and J gave up 0 bases, with 11 bases separating them. CDR1 is DFQATT and CDR2 is SNEGSKA in the germline V gene (reference sequence). CDR3 length equals 14 residues.

This clonotype was recorded a few times. V is TRBV20-1 and J is TRBJ1-1; perhaps TRBD1 as D (5 bases). The CDR3 spans 13 residues. Germline CDR1 and CDR2: DFQATT and SNEGSKA (reference sequence). V was clipped by 6 bases and J by 5 bases, with 16 bases between them. The CDR3 loop reads CSAVVGVDTEAFF. In DNA, the CDR3 is TGCAGTGCCGTTGTGGGGGTGGATACTGAAGCTTTCTTT.

This clonotype was seen at least ten times. The CDR3 nucleotides read TGTGCCAGCAGCCCTGTTTCAAGTCAGGGGGCGAATGAAGCTTTCTTT. It codes for CASSPVSSQGANEAFF. V and J are TRBV3-1 and TRBJ1-1; 8 bases align to TRBD1. CDR1 and CDR2 from the germline V gene are LGHDT and YNNKEL (reference sequence). V shed 4 bases and J 7 bases; nucleotides not matched to a gene: 14. The CDR3 is 16 residues long.

The chain couples TRBV20-1 to TRBJ2-3, with unresolved D. The CDR3 has 14 amino acids. CDR1 DFQATT and CDR2 SNEGSKA come from the germline V gene (reference sequence). V was clipped by 6 bases and J by 1 base, with 14 bases between them. CDR3 loop: CSAPVLRGTDTQYF. In nucleotides, the CDR3 is TGCAGTGCCCCCGTTCTCCGGGGCACAGATACGCAGTATTTT.

This chain joins TRBV7-2 and TRBJ2-7, with D possibly TRBD2 on 5 matching bases. The germline CDR1 and CDR2 sequences are SGHTA and FQGNSA. The length of the CDR3 is 12 residues. V was clipped by 11 bases and J by 3 bases, with 14 bases between them. Here the CDR3 reads CAHSFGDYEQYF. CDR3 coding DNA: TGTGCCCACAGCTTCGGGGACTACGAGCAGTACTTC.

The V gene is TRBV28, the J gene TRBJ1-2; 7 bases agree with TRBD1. The V gene end was trimmed by 11 bases and the J gene end by 8 bases; junction bases not matched to a gene: 14. This CDR3 contains 13 residues. Germline V lookup: CDR1 MDHEN, CDR2 SYDVKM. DNA for the CDR3: TGTGCCGGCTCGGTAGGGGGCGCCGGGGGCTACACCTTC. This codes for CAGSVGGAGGYTF.

The table lists this clonotype with many counts. The CDR3 coding sequence is TGCAGTGTCGCTCTCCCGGGGACAGATACGCAGTATTTT. It codes for CSVALPGTDTQYF. J is TRBJ2-3 and V is TRBV20-1; possibly TRBD2 for D (5 bases). The V end was cut by 7 bases, the J end by 3 bases, with 14 bases between. Germline assignment: CDR1 DFQATT and CDR2 SNEGSKA (reference sequence). The CDR3 runs 13 residues.

Ten or more counts support this clonotype. This chain joins TRBV20-1 and TRBJ2-3, with TRBD2 identical over 8 bases. CDR3 length: 16 residues. The germline CDR1 and CDR2 sequences are DFQATT and SNEGSKA (reference sequence). J lost 2 bases, V lost 0 bases, and 7 bases had no gene match. The chain's CDR3 is CSARDGTSGDTDTQYF. CDR3 bases: TGCAGTGCTAGAGATGGTACTAGCGGAGACACAGATACGCAGTATTTT.